This T cell receptor (beta chain) stems from a study of T cells after yellow fever vaccination. Findings and limits, study-wide: Abundant bulk-derived clonotypes could contaminate FACS-sorted repertoires. It was the secondary response that reached its peak faster, day 5 versus 15, but it was weaker. Reappearance after the booster was observed for most primary-vaccination clones (around 95% CD4, about 90% CD8).

TCRdb re-called the 5' RACE reads through MiXCR, storing one row per CDR3 protein. The data contain a few hundred thousand distinct CDR3 sequences, about 8.7% of them seen just once; the ten biggest clones take up roughly 17%. V was shortened by 1 base and J by 6 bases, with 13 bases between the two germline ends. The CDR3 has 15 amino acids. Germline assignment: CDR1 LNHDA and CDR2 SQIVND (reference sequence). On this clonotype itself: Antigen unknown.

The rearrangement links TRBV19 to TRBJ2-1, with D perhaps being TRBD1 or TRBD2 (5 bases each). Sample: PBMCs, taken on the day of the first yellow fever vaccination. This receptor was identified in a man aged 18 to 30 who received the YFV17D yellow fever vaccine. In DNA, the CDR3 is TGTGCCAGTAGTATAGGAGGGGCTATGGGCAATGAGCAGTTCTTC. It translates to CASSIGGAMGNEQFF.